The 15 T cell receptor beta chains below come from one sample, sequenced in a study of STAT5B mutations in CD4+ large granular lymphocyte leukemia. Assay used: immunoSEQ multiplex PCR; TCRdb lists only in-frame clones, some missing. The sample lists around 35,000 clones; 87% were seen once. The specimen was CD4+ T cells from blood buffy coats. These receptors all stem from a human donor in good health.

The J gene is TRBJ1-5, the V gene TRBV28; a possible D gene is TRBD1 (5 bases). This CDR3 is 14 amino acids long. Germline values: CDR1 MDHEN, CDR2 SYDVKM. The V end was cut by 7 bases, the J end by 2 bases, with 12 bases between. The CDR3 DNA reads TGTGCCAGCACCTTGGGAGGGGGCAATCAGCCCCAGCATTTT. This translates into CASTLGGGNQPQHF.

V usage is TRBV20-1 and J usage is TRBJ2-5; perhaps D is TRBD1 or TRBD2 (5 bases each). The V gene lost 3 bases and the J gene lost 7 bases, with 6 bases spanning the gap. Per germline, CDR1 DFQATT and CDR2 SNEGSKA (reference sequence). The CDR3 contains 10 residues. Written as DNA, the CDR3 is TGCAGTGCTAGTGGGGGGACCCAGTACTTC. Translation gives CSASGGTQYF.

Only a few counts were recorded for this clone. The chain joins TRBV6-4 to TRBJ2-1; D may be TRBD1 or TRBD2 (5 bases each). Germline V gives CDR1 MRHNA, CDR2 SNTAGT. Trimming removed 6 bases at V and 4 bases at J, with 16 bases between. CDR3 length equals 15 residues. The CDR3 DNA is TGTGCCAGCAGCCCTATTTGGGGACGGTACAATGAGCAGTTCTTC. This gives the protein CASSPIWGRYNEQFF.

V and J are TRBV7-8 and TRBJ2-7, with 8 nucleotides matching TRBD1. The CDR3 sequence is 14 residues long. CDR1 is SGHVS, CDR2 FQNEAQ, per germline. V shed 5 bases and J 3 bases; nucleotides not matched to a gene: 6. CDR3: CASSGQGLVYEQYF. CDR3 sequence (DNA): TGTGCCAGCAGCGGACAGGGTCTCGTCTACGAGCAGTACTTC.

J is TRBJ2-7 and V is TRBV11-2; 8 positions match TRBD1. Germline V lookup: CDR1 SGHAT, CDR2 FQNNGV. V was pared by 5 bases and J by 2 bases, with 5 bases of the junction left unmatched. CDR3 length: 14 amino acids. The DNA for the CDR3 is TGTGCCAGCAGCCCAGGGGGCCATACCTACGAGCAGTACTTC. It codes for CASSPGGHTYEQYF.

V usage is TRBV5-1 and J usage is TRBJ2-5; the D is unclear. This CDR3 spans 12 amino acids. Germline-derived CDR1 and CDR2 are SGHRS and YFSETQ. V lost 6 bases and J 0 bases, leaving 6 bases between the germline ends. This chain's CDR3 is CASTEYQETQYF. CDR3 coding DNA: TGCGCCAGCACCGAGTACCAAGAGACCCAGTACTTC.

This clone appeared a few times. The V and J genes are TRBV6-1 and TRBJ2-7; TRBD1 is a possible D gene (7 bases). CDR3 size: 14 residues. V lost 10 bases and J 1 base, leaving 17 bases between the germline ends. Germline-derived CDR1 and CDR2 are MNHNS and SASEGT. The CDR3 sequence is CAIKARDSSYEQYF. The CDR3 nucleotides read TGTGCCATAAAGGCGCGGGACAGTTCCTACGAGCAGTACTTC.

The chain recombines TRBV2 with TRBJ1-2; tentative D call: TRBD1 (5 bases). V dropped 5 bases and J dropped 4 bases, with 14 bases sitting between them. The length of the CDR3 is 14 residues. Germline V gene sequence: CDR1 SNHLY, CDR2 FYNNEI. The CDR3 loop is CASSFRGTGYGYTF. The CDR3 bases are TGTGCCAGCAGTTTCCGGGGCACTGGCTATGGCTACACCTTC. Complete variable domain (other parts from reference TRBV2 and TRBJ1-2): EPEVTQTPSHQVTQMGQEVILRCVPISNHLYFYWYRQILGQKVEFLVSFYNNEISEKSEIFDDQFSVERPDGSNFTLKIRSTKLEDSAMYFCASSFRGTGYGYTFGSGTRLTVV.

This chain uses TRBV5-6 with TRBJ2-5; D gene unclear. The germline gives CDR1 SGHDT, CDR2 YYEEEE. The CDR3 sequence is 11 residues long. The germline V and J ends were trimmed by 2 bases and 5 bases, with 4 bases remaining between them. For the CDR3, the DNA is TGTGCCAGCAGCTTATATGAGACCCAGTACTTC. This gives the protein CASSLYETQYF.

CDR3 sequence (DNA): TGCGCCAGCAGCCTCACGACTAGCTACGAGCAGTACTTC. Translation: CASSLTTSYEQYF. The V call is TRBV4-1, the J call TRBJ2-7; D perhaps matches TRBD2 (6 bases). The germline V and J ends were trimmed by 4 bases and 3 bases, with 10 bases remaining between them. There are 13 residues in the CDR3. Germline loops: CDR1 MGHRA, CDR2 YSYEKL.

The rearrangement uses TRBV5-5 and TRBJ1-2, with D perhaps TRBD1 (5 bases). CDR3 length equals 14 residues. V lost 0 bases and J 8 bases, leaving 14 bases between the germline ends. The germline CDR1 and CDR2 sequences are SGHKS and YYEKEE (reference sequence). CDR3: CASSLDPAGWGYTF. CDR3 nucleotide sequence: TGTGCCAGCAGCTTGGATCCGGCAGGGTGGGGCTACACCTTC.

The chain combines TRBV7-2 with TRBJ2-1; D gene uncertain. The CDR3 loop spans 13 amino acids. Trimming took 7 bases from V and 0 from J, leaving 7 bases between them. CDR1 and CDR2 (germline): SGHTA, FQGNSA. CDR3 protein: CASMPSSYNEQFF. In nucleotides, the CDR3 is TGTGCCAGCATGCCCAGCTCCTACAATGAGCAGTTCTTC. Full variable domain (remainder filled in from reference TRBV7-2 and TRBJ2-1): GAGVSQSPSNKVTEKGKDVELRCDPISGHTALYWYRQSLGQGLEFLIYFQGNSAPDKSGLPSDRFSAERTGGSVSTLTIQRTQQEDSAVYLCASMPSSYNEQFFGPGTRLTVL.

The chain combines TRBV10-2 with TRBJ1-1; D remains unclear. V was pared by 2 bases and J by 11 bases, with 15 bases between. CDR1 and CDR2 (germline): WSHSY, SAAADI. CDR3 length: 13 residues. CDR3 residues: CASSELSRTGAFF. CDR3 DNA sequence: TGCGCCAGCAGTGAGCTCTCACGGACGGGGGCTTTCTTT.

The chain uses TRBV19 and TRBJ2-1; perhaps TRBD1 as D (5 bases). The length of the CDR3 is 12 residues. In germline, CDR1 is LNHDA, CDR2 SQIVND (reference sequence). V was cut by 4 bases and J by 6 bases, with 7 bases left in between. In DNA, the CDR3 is TGTGCCAGTAGTAGACAGTCCAATGAGCAGTTCTTC. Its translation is CASSRQSNEQFF.

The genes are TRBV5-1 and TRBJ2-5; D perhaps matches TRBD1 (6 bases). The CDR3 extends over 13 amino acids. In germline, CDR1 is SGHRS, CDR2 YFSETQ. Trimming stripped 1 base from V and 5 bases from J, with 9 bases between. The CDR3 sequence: CASSLNREETQYF. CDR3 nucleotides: TGCGCCAGCAGCTTGAACAGGGAGGAGACCCAGTACTTC.